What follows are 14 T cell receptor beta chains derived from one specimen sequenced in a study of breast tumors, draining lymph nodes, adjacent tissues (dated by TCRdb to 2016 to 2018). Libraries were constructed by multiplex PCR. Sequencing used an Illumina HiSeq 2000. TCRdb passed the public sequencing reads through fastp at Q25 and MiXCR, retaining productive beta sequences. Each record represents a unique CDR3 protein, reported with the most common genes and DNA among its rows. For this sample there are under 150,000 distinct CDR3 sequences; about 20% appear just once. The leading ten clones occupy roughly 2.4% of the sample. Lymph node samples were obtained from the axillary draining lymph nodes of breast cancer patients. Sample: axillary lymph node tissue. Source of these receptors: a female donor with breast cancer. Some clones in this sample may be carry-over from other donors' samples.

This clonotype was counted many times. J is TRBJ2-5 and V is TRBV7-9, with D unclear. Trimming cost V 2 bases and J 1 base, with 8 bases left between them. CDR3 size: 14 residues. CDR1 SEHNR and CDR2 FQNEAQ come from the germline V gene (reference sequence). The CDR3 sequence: CASSLWPGQETQYF. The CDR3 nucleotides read TGTGCCAGCAGCTTATGGCCGGGCCAAGAGACCCAGTACTTC.

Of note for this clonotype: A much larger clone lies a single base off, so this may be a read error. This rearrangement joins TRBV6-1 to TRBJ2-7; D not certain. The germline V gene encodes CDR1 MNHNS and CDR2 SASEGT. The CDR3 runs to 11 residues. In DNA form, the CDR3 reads TGTGCCAGCGGTTTACCCTACGAGCGGTACTTC. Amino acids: CASGLPYERYF.

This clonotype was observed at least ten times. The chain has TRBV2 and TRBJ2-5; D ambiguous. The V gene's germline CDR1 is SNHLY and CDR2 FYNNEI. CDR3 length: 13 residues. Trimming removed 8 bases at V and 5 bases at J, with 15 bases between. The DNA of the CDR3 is TGTGCCAGCGCTGCGAGGTTTCAGGAGACCCAGTACTTC. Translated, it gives CASAARFQETQYF.

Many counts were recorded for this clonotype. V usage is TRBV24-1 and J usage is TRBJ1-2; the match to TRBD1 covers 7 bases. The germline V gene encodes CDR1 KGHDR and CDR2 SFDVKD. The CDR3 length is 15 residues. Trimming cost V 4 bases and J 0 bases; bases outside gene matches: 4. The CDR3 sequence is CATSERQGSNYGYTF. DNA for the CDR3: TGTGCCACCAGTGAAAGACAGGGTTCTAACTATGGCTACACCTTC.

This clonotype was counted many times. CDR3 residues: CATSRGQFQPQHF. DNA for the CDR3: TGTGCCACCAGCAGAGGGCAGTTCCAGCCCCAGCATTTT. The chain uses TRBV15 and TRBJ1-5, with D unresolved. V shed 1 base and J shed 7 bases, with 8 bases lying between them. The CDR3 loop spans 13 amino acids. Germline V gene lookup returns CDR1 LNHNV and CDR2 YYDKDF (reference sequence).

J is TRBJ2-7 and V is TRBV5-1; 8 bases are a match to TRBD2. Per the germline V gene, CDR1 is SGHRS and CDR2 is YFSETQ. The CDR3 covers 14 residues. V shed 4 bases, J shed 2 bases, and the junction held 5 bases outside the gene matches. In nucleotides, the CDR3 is TGCGCCAGCAGCCCCACTAGCGGAGCCTACGAGCAGTACTTC. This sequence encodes CASSPTSGAYEQYF.

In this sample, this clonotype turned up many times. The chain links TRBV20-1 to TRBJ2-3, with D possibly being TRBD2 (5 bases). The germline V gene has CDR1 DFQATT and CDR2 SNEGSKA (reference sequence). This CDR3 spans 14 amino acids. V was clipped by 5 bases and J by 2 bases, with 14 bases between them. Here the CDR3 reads CSAPGRGNTDTQYF. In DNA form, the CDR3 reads TGCAGTGCTCCCGGACGGGGAAACACAGATACGCAGTATTTT.

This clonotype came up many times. The CDR3 is CASSYTNRGRANYGYTF. For the CDR3, the DNA is TGTGCCAGCAGTTACACGAACAGGGGGAGAGCTAACTATGGCTACACCTTC. The chain combines TRBV6-5 with TRBJ1-2; 8 nucleotides align to TRBD1. Per germline, CDR1 MNHEY and CDR2 SVGAGI. The J segment lost 0 bases and the V segment lost 2 bases, leaving 8 bases of the junction unmatched. The CDR3 covers 17 residues.

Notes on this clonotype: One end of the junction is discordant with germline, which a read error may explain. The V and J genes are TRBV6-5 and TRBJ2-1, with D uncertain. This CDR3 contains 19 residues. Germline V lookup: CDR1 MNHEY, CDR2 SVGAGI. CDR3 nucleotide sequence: TGTGCTAGCAGTGCCGACATGGACGTGTCTGTGGCCTCCCACAATGAGCAGTTCTTC. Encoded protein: CASSADMDVSVASHNEQFF.

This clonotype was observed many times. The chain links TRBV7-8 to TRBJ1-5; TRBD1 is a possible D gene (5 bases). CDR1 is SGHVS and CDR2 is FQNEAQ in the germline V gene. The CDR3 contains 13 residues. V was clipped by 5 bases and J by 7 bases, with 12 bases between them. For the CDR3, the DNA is TGTGCCAGCAGCGCGAGGCAGGGACAGCCCCAGCATTTT. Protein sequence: CASSARQGQPQHF.

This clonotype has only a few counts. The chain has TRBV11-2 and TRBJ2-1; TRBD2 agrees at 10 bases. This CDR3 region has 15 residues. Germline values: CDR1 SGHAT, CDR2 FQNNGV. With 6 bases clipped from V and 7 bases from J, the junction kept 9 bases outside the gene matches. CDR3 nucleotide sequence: TGTGCCAGCAGTTCCGGGACTAGCGAGGTAAATGAGCAGTTCTTC. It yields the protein CASSSGTSEVNEQFF.

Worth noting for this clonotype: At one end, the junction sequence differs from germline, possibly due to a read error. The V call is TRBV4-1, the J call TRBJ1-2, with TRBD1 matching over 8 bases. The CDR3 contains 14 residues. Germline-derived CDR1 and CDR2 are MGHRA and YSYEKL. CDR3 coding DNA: TGCGCCAGCAGCCCCGGACAGGGTAACTATGGCTACGCCTTC. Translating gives CASSPGQGNYGYAF.

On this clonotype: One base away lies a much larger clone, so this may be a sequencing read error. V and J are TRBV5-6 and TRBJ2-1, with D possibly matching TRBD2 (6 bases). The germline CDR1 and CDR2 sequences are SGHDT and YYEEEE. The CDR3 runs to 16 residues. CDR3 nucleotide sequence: TGTGCCAGCAGCTTAACCGGGACTCCTAACAAAAATGAGCGGTTCTTC. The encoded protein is CASSLTGTPNKNERFF. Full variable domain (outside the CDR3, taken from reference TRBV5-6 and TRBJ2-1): DAGVTQSPTHLIKTRGQQVTLRCSPKSGHDTVSWYQQALGQGPQFIFQYYEEEERQRGNFPDRFSGHQFPNYSSELNVNALLLGDSALYLCASSLTGTPNKNERFFGPGTRLTVL.

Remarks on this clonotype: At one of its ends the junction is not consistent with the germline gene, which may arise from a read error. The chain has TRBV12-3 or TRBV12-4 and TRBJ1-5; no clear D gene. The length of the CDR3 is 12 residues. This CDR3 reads CASSNSNQLQHF. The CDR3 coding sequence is TGTGCCAGCAGTAATAGCAATCAGCTCCAGCATTTT.